The clone carrying this TCR beta chain was seen just once. The antigen is undetermined. From germline, CDR1 is SGHRS and CDR2 YFSETQ. The CDR3 runs 15 residues. V was shortened by 1 base and J by 7 bases, with 14 bases between the two germline ends. Profiled with immunoSEQ multiplex PCR; TCRdb holds only in-frame clones, not every one. The sample consists of 90,000 to 100,000 clones, around nine tenths of them appearing once. This specimen comes from a study of T cell responses to AZD1222 COVID-19 vaccine. Turning to the study itself: Doses given second, at about 4 or about 12 weeks, were pooled. Findings of the study overall: The donors showed a predominance of white British ancestry and of females, with possible underestimation of clonal diversity. The CD4 TCRs associated with vaccination extended across spike and predominated at 160-218 and 743-854. Among AZD1222 vaccinees, only five to seven were seropositive at baseline.

This chain uses TRBV5-1 with TRBJ1-4, with a tentative D call TRBD1 (5 bases). Sequencing was performed on peripheral blood, taken on day 0 of AZD1222 vaccination. This sequence was found in an adult in good health. The CDR3 region has the DNA TGCGCCAGCAGCTTGTTGGGGACGGCGGGTGAAAAACTGTTTTTT. Translating it yields CASSLLGTAGEKLFF.